Reported below is one TCR beta chain. This record comes from a study of blood T cell repertoires in COVID-19. Study overall: The analysed material was cDNA or gDNA that came from T cells, B-cell-depleted T cells, or PBMCs.

As processed by the authors: Reference gene primer amplification gave estimated nucleated cell counts. The assay was immunoSEQ multiplex PCR, and TCRdb's table has in-frame clones only and misses some. That table furnishes V, J and clone size, whereas the DNA furnished D and trimming. The sample has some 87,000 clones, 87% seen once. CDR3 length: 12 amino acids. Germline CDR1 is LNHDA and CDR2 is SQIVND (reference sequence). With 1 base removed from V and 10 bases from J, the gap between germline ends came to 10 bases. Material: peripheral blood. The chain joins TRBV19 to TRBJ1-1; D remains ambiguous. This clonotype originated in a human donor in a cohort sampled during active COVID-19. As DNA, the CDR3 is TGTGCCAGTAGTATAGGGGAGTTGAGAGCTTTCTTT. Encoded protein: CASSIGELRAFF.